The sample holds many counts of the clone carrying this TCR beta chain. Antigen: not known. The sample belongs to a study of T-cell memory formation after mild COVID-19. Across the whole study: Across donors, TCR clusters were largely donor specific. Study-level results: Clones contracting across day 15 to 85 had a balanced CD4/CD8 profile; later expanding clones leaned CD4+. Pre-infection memory showed some responding clones, and this suggested that cross-reactive memory joined. Among CD4+ contracting clones, most were CM and EM, and CD8+ ones EMRA.

Germline V gene sequence: CDR1 WNHNN, CDR2 SYGVQD (reference sequence). The CDR3 has 16 amino acids. Trimming removed 0 bases at V and 0 bases at J, with 10 bases between. TCRdb used MiXCR to reprocess the 5' RACE reads, holding one entry per CDR3 protein. The sample consists of about 190,000 distinct CDR3 sequences, 8% to 11% of them appearing once. The chain links TRBV10-1 to TRBJ2-3, with D maybe TRBD1 (6 bases). The sequenced sample was PBMCs or a T cell subset sorted from them (not recorded which). This TCR derives from a man aged 18 to 30 who had mild COVID-19 (a few samples of this study predate the infection). Cell type and time point are not known. The DNA of the CDR3 is TGCGCCAGCAGTGAGTCCGGGACACCTAGCACAGATACGCAGTATTTT. Translating it yields CASSESGTPSTDTQYF.